This entry lists 8 T cell receptor beta chains sequenced from one sample in a study of blood T cell repertoires in COVID-19. Clones were sequenced by immunoSEQ multiplex PCR, and TCRdb holds only the in-frame ones, with some missing. The data contain under 110,000 clones, approximately 92% of them seen just once; the ten biggest clones take up 5% to 6%. The sequencing input was peripheral blood. Source of these receptors: a man aged 50 or older with active COVID-19.

The chain links TRBV9 to TRBJ1-1; 7 nucleotides line up with TRBD1. Unmatched junction bases numbered 8, after V lost 4 bases and J lost 5 bases. CDR3 length: 14 amino acids. Looked up from germline, CDR1 is SGDLS and CDR2 is YYNGEE. Here the CDR3 reads CASSQGGTVTEAFF. Here the CDR3 DNA reads TGTGCCAGCAGCCAGGGGGGTACAGTAACTGAAGCTTTCTTT.

The rearrangement links TRBV3-1 (or the pseudogene TRBV3-2) to TRBJ2-7; possible D gene TRBD1, 6 bases. The germline gives CDR1 LGHDT, CDR2 YNNKEL (reference sequence). CDR3 length equals 15 residues. The V end lost 0 bases, the J end lost 5 bases, and 14 bases lay between the germline ends. CDR3 DNA: TGTGCCAGCAGCCAAGATCTTACAGGGATCCACGAGCAGTACTTC. It yields the protein CASSQDLTGIHEQYF.

The chain uses TRBV11-2 and TRBJ2-7; TRBD2 is a possible D gene (5 bases). The CDR3 has 15 residues. Germline CDR1 is SGHAT and CDR2 is FQNNGV. Deletions cut 5 bases from V and 1 base from J, with 15 bases between. CDR3 nucleotides: TGTGCCAGCAGCCCCCGGGGAGCCCAATCCTACGAGCAGTACTTC. As protein: CASSPRGAQSYEQYF.

The rearrangement links TRBV7-9 to TRBJ2-1; the match to TRBD1 covers 7 bases. Germline lookup yields CDR1 SEHNR and CDR2 FQNEAQ (reference sequence). J gave up 7 bases and V 0 bases, and 3 bases lay outside the gene matches. The CDR3 extends over 14 amino acids. This CDR3 is CASSLAGQLNEQFF. DNA for the CDR3: TGTGCCAGCAGCTTAGCGGGACAGCTAAATGAGCAGTTCTTC.

This rearrangement joins TRBV5-6 to TRBJ1-2; TRBD1 might be the D (6 bases). From germline, CDR1 is SGHDT and CDR2 YYEEEE. V was trimmed by 0 bases and J by 4 bases, leaving 13 bases between them. The CDR3 totals 15 residues. The CDR3, as DNA: TGTGCCAGCAGCTTGGGGCAGGGGATCCCCTATGGCTACACCTTC. Translating gives CASSLGQGIPYGYTF.

The chain uses TRBV23-1 and TRBJ1-1; 8 bases align to TRBD1. TRBV23-1 is flagged as an ORF with uncertain function. The ends lost 4 bases at V and 5 bases at J; junction bases unmatched: 6. This CDR3 comprises 14 residues. This CDR3 reads CASSPGQGPTEAFF. Here the CDR3 DNA reads TGCGCCAGCAGTCCAGGACAGGGTCCAACTGAAGCTTTCTTT.

The rearrangement uses TRBV12-3 or TRBV12-4 and TRBJ1-1; D not resolved. The CDR3 extends over 13 amino acids. Trimming cost V 6 bases and J 6 bases, with 14 bases left between them. The CDR3, as DNA: TGTGCCAGCAGCCCCCACGGTCTGGCTGAAGCTTTCTTT. Amino acids: CASSPHGLAEAFF.

The chain employs TRBV2 and TRBJ2-3; D call uncertain. V lost 3 bases and J 2 bases, leaving 9 bases between the germline ends. Germline CDR1 and CDR2: SNHLY and FYNNEI. The CDR3 totals 14 residues. This CDR3 reads CASSELRFTDTQYF. For the CDR3, the DNA is TGTGCCAGCAGTGAGTTGCGGTTCACAGATACGCAGTATTTT.